One TCR beta chain is described in this entry. Its antigen is still unknown. Amplification used 60 Vbeta primers and 13 Jbeta primers. Sequencing was performed with immunoSEQ multiplex PCR; in TCRdb, only in-frame clones are kept and a portion is missing. This sample yields almost 200,000 clones, of which roughly 80% are seen a single time; 0.35% to 0.5% belongs to the top ten. The data are from a study of cytomegalovirus exposure and HLA in healthy donors. Study background: Most donors, around 81% of more than 300 genotyped, fell in the Caucasian-associated ancestry cluster.

Whole-study results and caveats: The authors judged a highly shared variant cluster likely a sequencing artifact. Researchers catalogued 164 TCR beta chains as cytomegalovirus-associated.

The J segment lost 4 bases and the V segment lost 4 bases, leaving 7 bases of the junction unmatched. This CDR3 has 16 residues. CDR1 is PRHDT and CDR2 is FYEKMQ in the germline V gene (reference sequence). V and J are TRBV13 and TRBJ2-1; 10 bases agree with TRBD1. The TCR originated in a male donor in good health and CMV-seropositive. The sample taken for sequencing was PBMCs. The CDR3 sequence is CASSSRDRGLYNEQFF. The CDR3, as DNA: TGTGCCAGCAGCTCCCGGGACAGGGGTTTGTACAATGAGCAGTTCTTC.